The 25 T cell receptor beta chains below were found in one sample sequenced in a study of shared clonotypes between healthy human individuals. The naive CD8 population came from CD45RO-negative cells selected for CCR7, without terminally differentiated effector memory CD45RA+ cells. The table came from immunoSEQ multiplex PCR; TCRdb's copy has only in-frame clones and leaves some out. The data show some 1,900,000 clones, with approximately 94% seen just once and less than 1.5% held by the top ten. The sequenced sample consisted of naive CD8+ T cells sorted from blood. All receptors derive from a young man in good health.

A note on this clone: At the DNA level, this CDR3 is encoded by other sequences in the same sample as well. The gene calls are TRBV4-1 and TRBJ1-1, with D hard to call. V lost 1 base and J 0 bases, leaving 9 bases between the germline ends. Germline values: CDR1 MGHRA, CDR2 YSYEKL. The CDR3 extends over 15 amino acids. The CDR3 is CASSQAKGMNTEAFF. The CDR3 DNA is TGCGCCAGCAGCCAAGCGAAGGGAATGAACACTGAAGCTTTCTTT.

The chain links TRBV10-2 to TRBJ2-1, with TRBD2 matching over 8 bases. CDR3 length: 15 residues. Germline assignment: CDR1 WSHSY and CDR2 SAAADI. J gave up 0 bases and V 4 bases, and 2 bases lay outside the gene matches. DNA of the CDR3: TGCGCCAGCAGTGTCCTAGCGGGCTCCTACAATGAGCAGTTCTTC. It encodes CASSVLAGSYNEQFF.

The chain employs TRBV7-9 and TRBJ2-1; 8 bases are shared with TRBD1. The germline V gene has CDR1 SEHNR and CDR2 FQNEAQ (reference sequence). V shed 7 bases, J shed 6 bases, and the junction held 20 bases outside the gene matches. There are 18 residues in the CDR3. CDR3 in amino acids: CASTSDLLQGVRTNEQFF. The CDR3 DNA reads TGTGCCAGCACCTCAGACCTTTTACAGGGGGTAAGGACCAATGAGCAGTTCTTC.

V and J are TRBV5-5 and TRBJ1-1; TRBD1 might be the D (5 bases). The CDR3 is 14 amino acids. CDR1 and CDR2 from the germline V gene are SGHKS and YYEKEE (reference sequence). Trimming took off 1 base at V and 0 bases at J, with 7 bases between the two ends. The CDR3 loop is CASSLLGVNTEAFF. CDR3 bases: TGTGCCAGCAGCTTGTTAGGGGTGAACACTGAAGCTTTCTTT.

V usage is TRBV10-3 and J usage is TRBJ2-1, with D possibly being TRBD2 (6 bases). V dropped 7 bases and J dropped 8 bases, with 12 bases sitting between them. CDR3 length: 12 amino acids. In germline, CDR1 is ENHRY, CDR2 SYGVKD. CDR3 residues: CAIKRENDEQFF. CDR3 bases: TGTGCCATCAAACGGGAGAATGATGAGCAGTTCTTC.

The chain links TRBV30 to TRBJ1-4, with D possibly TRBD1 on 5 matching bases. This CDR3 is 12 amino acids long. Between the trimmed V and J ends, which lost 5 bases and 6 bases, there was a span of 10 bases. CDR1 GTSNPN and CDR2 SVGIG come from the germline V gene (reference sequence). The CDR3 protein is CAWAGTDEKLFF. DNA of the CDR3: TGTGCCTGGGCTGGGACGGATGAAAAACTGTTTTTT. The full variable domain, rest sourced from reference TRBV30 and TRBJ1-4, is SQTIHQWPATLVQPVGSPLSLECTVEGTSNPNLYWYRQAAGRGLQLLFYSVGIGQISSEVPQNLSASRPQDRQFILSSKKLLLSDSGFYLCAWAGTDEKLFFGSGTQLSVL.

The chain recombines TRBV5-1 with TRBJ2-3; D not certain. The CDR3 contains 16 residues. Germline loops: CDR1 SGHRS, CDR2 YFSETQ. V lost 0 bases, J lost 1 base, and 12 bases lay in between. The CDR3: CASSLADVGRTDTQYF. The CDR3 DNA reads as TGCGCCAGCAGCTTGGCCGACGTGGGTCGCACAGATACGCAGTATTTT. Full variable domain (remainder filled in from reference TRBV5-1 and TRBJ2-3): KAGVTQTPRYLIKTRGQQVTLSCSPISGHRSVSWYQQTPGQGLQFLFEYFSETQRNKGNFPGRFSGRQFSNSRSEMNVSTLELGDSALYLCASSLADVGRTDTQYFGPGTRLTVL.

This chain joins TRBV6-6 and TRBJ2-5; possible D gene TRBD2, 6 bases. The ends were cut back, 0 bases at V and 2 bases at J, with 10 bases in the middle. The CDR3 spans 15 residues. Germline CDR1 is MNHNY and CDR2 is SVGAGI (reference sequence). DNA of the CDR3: TGTGCCAGCAGTTACTCAGGCGGGGAACAAGAGACCCAGTACTTC. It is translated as CASSYSGGEQETQYF.

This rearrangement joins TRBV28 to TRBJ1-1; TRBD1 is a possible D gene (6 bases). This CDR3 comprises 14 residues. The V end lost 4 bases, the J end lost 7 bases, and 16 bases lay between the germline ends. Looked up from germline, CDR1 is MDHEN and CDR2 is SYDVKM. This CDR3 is CASSSSRDISEAFF. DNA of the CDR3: TGTGCCAGCAGTTCGTCCCGGGACATAAGTGAAGCTTTCTTT.

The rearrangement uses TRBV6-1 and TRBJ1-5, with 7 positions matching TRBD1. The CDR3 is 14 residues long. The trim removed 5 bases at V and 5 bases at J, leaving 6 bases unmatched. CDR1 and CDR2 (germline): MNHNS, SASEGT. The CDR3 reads CASSLLDRYQPQHF. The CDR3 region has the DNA TGTGCCAGCAGTCTCCTGGACAGGTATCAGCCCCAGCATTTT.

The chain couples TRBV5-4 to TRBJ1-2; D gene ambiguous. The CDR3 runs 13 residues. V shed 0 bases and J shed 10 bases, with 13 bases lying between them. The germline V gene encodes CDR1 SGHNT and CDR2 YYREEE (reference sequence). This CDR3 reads CASSLEVMGVYTF. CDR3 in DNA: TGTGCCAGCAGCTTGGAGGTGATGGGTGTCTACACCTTC.

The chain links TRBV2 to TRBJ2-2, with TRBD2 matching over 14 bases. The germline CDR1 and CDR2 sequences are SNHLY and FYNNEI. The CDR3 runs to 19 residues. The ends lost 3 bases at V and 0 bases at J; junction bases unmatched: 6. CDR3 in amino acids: CASSDAGTSGGTNTGELFF. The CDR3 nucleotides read TGTGCCAGCAGTGACGCCGGGACTAGCGGGGGAACGAACACCGGGGAGCTGTTTTTT.

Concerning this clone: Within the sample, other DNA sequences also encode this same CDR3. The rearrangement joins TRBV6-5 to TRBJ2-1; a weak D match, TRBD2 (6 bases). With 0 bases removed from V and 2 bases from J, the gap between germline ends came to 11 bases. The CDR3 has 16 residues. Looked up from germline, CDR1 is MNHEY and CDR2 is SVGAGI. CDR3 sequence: CASSYSWGETYNEQFF. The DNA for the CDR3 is TGTGCCAGCAGTTACTCGTGGGGGGAGACCTACAATGAGCAGTTCTTC.

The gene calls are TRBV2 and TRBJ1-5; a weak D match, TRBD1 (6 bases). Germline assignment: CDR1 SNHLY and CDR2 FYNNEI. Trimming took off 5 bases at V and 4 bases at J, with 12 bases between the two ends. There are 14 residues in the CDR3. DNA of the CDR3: TGTGCCAGCAGTACGGGGGCCTTTAATCAGCCCCAGCATTTT. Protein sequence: CASSTGAFNQPQHF.

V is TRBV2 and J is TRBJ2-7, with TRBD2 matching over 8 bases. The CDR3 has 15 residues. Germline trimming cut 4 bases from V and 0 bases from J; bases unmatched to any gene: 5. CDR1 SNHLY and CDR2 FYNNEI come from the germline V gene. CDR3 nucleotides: TGTGCCAGCAGTGGGGCGGGGGGATCCTCCTACGAGCAGTACTTC. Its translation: CASSGAGGSSYEQYF.

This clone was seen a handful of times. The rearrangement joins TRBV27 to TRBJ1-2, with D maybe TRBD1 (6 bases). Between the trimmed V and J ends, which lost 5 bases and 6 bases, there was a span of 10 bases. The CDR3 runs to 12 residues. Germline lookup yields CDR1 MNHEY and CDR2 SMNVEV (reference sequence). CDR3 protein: CASSPQGNGYTF. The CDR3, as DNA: TGTGCCAGCAGTCCACAGGGAAATGGCTACACCTTC.

The CDR3 DNA sequence: TGTGCCAGCAGCTTTTCCGAGACAGGGGGCTACGATCAGCCCCAGCATTTT. As protein: CASSFSETGGYDQPQHF. This chain connects TRBV13 to TRBJ1-5; 10 bases align to TRBD1. CDR1 PRHDT and CDR2 FYEKMQ come from the germline V gene (reference sequence). This CDR3 spans 17 amino acids. V was clipped by 3 bases and J by 5 bases; unmatched bases: 10.

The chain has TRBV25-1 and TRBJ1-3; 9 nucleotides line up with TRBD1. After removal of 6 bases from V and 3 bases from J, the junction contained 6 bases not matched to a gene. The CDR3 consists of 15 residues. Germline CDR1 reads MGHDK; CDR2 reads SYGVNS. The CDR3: CASSETGGYGNTIYF. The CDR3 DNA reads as TGTGCCAGCAGCGAAACAGGGGGCTATGGAAACACCATATATTTT.

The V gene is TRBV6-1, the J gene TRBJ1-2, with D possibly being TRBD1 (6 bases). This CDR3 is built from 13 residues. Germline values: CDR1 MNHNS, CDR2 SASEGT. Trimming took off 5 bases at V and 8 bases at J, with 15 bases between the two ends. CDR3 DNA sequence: TGTGCCAGCAGTTTCCTCTCAGGGGACGGCTACACCTTC. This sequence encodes CASSFLSGDGYTF.

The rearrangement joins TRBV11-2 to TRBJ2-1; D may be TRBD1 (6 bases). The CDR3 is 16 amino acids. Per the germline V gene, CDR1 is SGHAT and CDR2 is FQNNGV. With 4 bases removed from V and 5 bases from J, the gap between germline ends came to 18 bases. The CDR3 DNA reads TGTGCCAGCAGCTCCCTCGACAGGTACTATCACAATGAGCAGTTCTTC. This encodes CASSSLDRYYHNEQFF.

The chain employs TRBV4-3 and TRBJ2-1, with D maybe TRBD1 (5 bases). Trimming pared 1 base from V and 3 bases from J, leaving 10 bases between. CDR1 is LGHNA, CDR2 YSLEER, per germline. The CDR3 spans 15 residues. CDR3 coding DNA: TGCGCCAGCAGCCAAGGCAGGGAACTCTACAATGAGCAGTTCTTC. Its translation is CASSQGRELYNEQFF.

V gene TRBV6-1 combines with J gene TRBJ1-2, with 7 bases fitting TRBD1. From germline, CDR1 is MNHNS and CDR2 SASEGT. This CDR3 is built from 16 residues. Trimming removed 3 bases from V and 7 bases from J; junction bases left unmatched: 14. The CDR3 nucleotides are TGTGCCAGCAGTGACCCACAGGGGTTTCCCAAAACTGGCTACACCTTC. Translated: CASSDPQGFPKTGYTF.

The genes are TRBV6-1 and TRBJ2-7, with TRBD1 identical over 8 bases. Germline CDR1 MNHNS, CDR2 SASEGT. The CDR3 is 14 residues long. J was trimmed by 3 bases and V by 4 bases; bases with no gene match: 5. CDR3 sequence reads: CASSVGQGRYEQYF. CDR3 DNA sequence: TGTGCCAGCAGTGTTGGACAGGGTCGCTACGAGCAGTACTTC.

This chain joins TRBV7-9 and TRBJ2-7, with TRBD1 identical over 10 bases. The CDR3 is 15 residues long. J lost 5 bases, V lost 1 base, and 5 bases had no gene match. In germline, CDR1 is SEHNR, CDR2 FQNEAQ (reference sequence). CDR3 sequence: CASSLVGQGENEQYF. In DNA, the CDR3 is TGTGCCAGCAGCTTAGTCGGACAGGGGGAGAACGAGCAGTACTTC.

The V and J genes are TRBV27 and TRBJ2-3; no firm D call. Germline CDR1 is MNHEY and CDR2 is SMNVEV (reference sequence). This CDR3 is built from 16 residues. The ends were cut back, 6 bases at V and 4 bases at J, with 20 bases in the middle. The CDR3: CASSHQRAPLSDTQYF. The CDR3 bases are TGTGCCAGCAGCCACCAACGGGCCCCGCTTTCAGATACGCAGTATTTT.